The clone carrying this T cell receptor (beta chain) has a handful of counts. Its matching antigen is unknown. This entry belongs to a study of liver allograft versus peripheral blood T cells. Across the whole study: The authors compared T cell receptor repertoires in transplanted livers with recipients' peripheral blood repertoires.

Study observations and caveats: Within liver allografts, T cell receptor repertoires were reportedly different from those in peripheral blood.

From germline, CDR1 is DFQATT and CDR2 SNEGSKA (reference sequence). The CDR3 is 17 residues long. The V and J ends lost 3 bases and 1 base, in that order; junction bases with no gene match: 12. TCRdb fed the reads into MiXCR, producing one record per CDR3 protein. The table has about 8,500 distinct CDR3 sequences, about 15% seen once; the top ten hold approximately 4.2%. The genes are TRBV20-1 and TRBJ2-1, with 7 bases that match TRBD2. This TCR was sampled from a human patient who had a liver transplant. Some T cells may have originated in the graft donor. The DNA of the CDR3 is TGCAGTGCTAGGGCTCGGGAGGCTAAGGGTTCCTACAATGAGCAGTTCTTC. Translating it yields CSARAREAKGSYNEQFF.